The TCR beta chain described here comes from a study of T cell changes during pregnancy in multiple sclerosis. The table came from immunoSEQ multiplex PCR; TCRdb's copy has only in-frame clones and leaves some out. The sample lists over 50,000 clones, 70% to 90% seen once, with approximately 1% in the top ten. CDR3 length: 11 amino acids. The J segment lost 13 bases and the V segment lost 1 base, leaving 4 bases of the junction unmatched. Germline V CDR1 and CDR2: SGHNT, YENEEA. The chain employs TRBV11-3 and TRBJ2-7, with TRBD1 matching over 7 bases. The source was peripheral blood, collected in the first trimester of pregnancy. The sequence was collected from a female donor in good health, enrolled as a control in a pregnancy study. Written as DNA, the CDR3 is TGTGCCAGCAGCTTAGCGGACAGGCCATACTTC. It is translated as CASSLADRPYF.